Given below is one TCR beta chain in context. Its antigen is unknown. The sample holds no much larger clone one base away, and base qualities are not on file. The method behind the library was the immunoSEQ multiplex PCR assay. The multiplex PCR relied on a mix of 60 forward primers for TCR Vbeta segments and 13 reverse primers for TCR Jbeta segments. The CDR3 region of rearranged TCR beta genes was amplified from genomic DNA by a multiplex PCR assay. On the Illumina HiSeq System, the amplified TCR beta libraries were sequenced as 87-base-pair reads. Regarding the original processing steps: In a later analysis, approximately 74 million unique TCR beta chains were counted across the 690 or so repertoires, and around 11 million of these chains were shared by at least two donors. Raw reads were error-corrected and collapsed into unique sequences by a nearest-neighbor algorithm in which closely related sequences were merged to remove PCR and sequencing errors. CDR3 sequences were aligned to IMGT reference sequences to assign V, D and J gene segments. Each retained sequence needed at least a six-nucleotide match to both a V gene segment and a J gene segment. Rearrangements were called productive when the CDR3 lacked stop codons and stayed in frame with V and J; all others were non-productive. CDR3 was defined according to IMGT convention as the region running from the second conserved V-encoded cysteine to the conserved J-encoded phenylalanine. Sequences without an unambiguous match to a single V gene segment were excluded from the earlier analysis of about 600 of the donors. In an earlier analysis of a few hundred of the donors, V segments were called functional above 56.7% productive rearrangements and were called segregating when the between-donor standard deviation exceeded 5%. To diagnose cytomegalovirus status from the catalog of TCR beta chain sequences, a statistical classification framework was built. A later analysis assigned V and J genes by comparing TCR nucleotide sequences with IMGT/GENE-DB human TR gene sequences. A later analysis assigned CDR3 sequences and most-parsimonious VDJ recombination scenarios with the TCRdist pipeline. In a later analysis, each TCR beta chain was defined by its CDR3 amino acid sequence together with its V-gene family, and reads without a unique V-gene family were excluded. In a later analysis, 500 to 700 highly shared, low-generation-probability nucleotide sequences were removed to address suspected cross-contamination and a sequencing artifact. For each public chain, a later analysis derived a clonal expansion index from normalized ranks of inferred template counts within each repertoire. In a later analysis, generation probabilities were computed using a VDJ recombination model fitted to out-of-frame rearrangements, and the results were checked against IGoR. In a later analysis, hypergeometric tests were used to score TCR-TCR, TCR-HLA and TCR-CMV co-occurrence, with a repertoire-size bias correction applied to TCR pairs. To estimate false discovery rates, a later analysis permuted the HLA or CMV assignments 20 times. In a later analysis, co-occurring TCRs were grouped using DBSCAN, and TCRdist sequence similarity was added for clustering within HLA-allele-positive subsets. Co-occurrence clustering excluded repertoires with fewer than 30,000 or more than 120,000 public chains, plus five with anomalous nucleotide sharing. The table was pulled from immuneACCESS by TCRdb, which kept in-frame rearrangements only. Such tables lose some clones; where checked, under half of the loss comes from unresolved V genes, and the rest has no known cause. V, J and clone size are those of that table, while D and trimming were read from the DNA. The sample includes more than 110,000 clones, with about 80% observed a single time. The leading ten clones occupy about 3.8% of the sample.

The data were obtained in a study of cytomegalovirus exposure and HLA in healthy donors (dated by TCRdb to about 2017). With respect to the entire study: In an earlier analysis of around 540 of the donors, around 300 Gb of sequence data and 90 million to 130 million unique TCR beta sequences from roughly 190 million T cells were reported. An early release covering 550 to 650 HLA-typed donors comprised 250 to 350 gigabases of sequencing data and around 86 million unique TCR sequences. Of the 300 to 500 genotyped donors, 81% were placed in the genetic ancestry cluster associated with self-reported Caucasian donors. The study aimed to test whether signatures of past pathogen exposure could be identified by cataloging public T cell receptors. The study used immunosequencing to profile the T cell repertoires of around 600 subjects and linked those repertoires to cytomegalovirus serostatus. Along with the approximately 600-subject first cohort, a separate validation cohort of more than 90 different subjects was used. High-throughput TCR immunosequencing, statistical association of individual TCRs with disease status, and machine learning were combined to predict cytomegalovirus infection status. A later analysis re-examined previously published TCR beta repertoires from about 670 donors and added high-resolution HLA genotyping to investigate patterns of TCR occurrence. The later analysis used no new phenotypic data to find candidate immune exposures, relying instead on TCR beta sequences and their occurrence across donors. To decide whether each TCR beta V gene segment behaved as functional or pseudogenic, an earlier analysis of some 600 of the donors relied on high-throughput TCR beta sequencing. Alongside the repertoire data, information on donor age, sex, ethnicity and CMV serostatus was compiled. Genome-wide SNP genotypes for about 65% of the roughly 670 donors were used in a later genetic analysis, which treated that subset as a discovery cohort. Every discovery cohort repertoire had been produced on one sequencing platform. HLA typing included class I and class II loci at four-digit resolution. Typing coverage differed by locus: A, B, C, DRB1 and DQB1 were typed in roughly 629-630 donors, DQA1 in 500 to 550, DPA1 in 600 to 610, and DPB1 in 450 to 480. Roughly 5 DR-DQ haplotypes were handled as single units for association and clustering, since linkage in the cohort was strong. Among about 400 genotyped donors of the cohort, an average of around 240,000 unique TCR beta nucleotide sequences was sequenced per donor, of which roughly 17% were non-productive.

General findings and caveats noted by the study authors: The sequencing pipeline was judged likely to have produced a cluster of highly shared sequence variants as a technical artifact. In a later analysis, HLA-associated TCR beta chains showed more clonal expansion and lower generation probabilities than non-associated chains that were equally common. At a false discovery rate of 0.05, a later analysis linked around 15,000 TCR beta sequences to specific HLA alleles. An earlier analysis of approximately 500 of the donors showed that most TCR beta V segments appeared in productive rearrangements either about 87% or about 30% of the time, which broadly matched IMGT annotations. In both the original and validation cohorts, the classifier was reported to diagnose cytomegalovirus status with high specificity and sensitivity. Because some donors lacked HLA typing at each locus, the association tests relied only on the typed subset. According to a later analysis, most CMV-associated TCR beta chains appeared to be HLA-restricted, and the HLA associations seemed to be driven largely by CMV exposure. Strong co-occurrence of HLA alleles, especially DR and DQ, made assigning TCR associations to individual alleles difficult. Three of the identified cytomegalovirus-associated TCR beta chains were confirmed in vitro to be specific for cytomegalovirus antigens. According to a later analysis, parvovirus B19, influenza, CMV and Epstein-Barr virus appeared linked to several top co-occurrence clusters. In a later analysis, TCR association rates were found to vary across HLA loci, with the most associated TCRs seen for DRB1 alleles and the fewest for HLA-C alleles. Immune exposure information for the cohort was limited to CMV serostatus. While some public TCRs were present in many individuals, most TCR sequences turned up only very rarely across donors. Roughly uniform sequencing depth across donors was assumed in presence/absence analyses, although this assumption may not hold. Linkage disequilibrium might explain the correlated functional status among segregating V segments, but an unknown experimental factor could not be excluded. The study listed approximately 160 TCR beta chains as associated with cytomegalovirus. In a later genetic analysis, fewer N-insertions in productive TCRs were reported among donors in an Asian-associated ancestry cluster than the 666-donor mean. Because counts were too low, seventeen rarely observed V segments, including chromosome 9 orphons, were excluded from the earlier analysis of some 590 of the donors. It was suggested by the authors that the approach could potentially be generalized to other disease states and immunological phenotypes. V-gene and J-gene trimming of TCR beta chains was associated with a missense DCLRE1C variant in a later genetic analysis, and the association was replicated in an independent cohort. Only TCR beta chains were sequenced in this cohort, and the absence of alpha or paired-chain data limited detectable features. A further reported finding was that TCR beta sequences accurately predicted the HLA-A and HLA-B alleles for most subjects in the first cohort.

The cohort was made up of approximately 670 healthy bone marrow donors. At the time of sampling, every cohort member was nominally healthy, though immune exposures that went unrecorded were likely present. The donor was CMV seronegative and belonged to the group of around 350 seronegative cohort members. A peripheral blood sample was provided by each donor, and peripheral blood mononuclear cells were used for TCR beta sequencing. Genomic DNA was extracted from the blood cell samples with the Qiagen DNeasy Blood Extraction Kit. What was sequenced was PBMCs. The sequence derives from a man aged 18-30 years in good health and CMV-seronegative.

The sequenced DNA is TGCGCCAGCAGGACTAGCGGGTCGAGCGGTAATGAGCAGTTCTTC. Translated, this is CASRTSGSSGNEQFF. The chain couples TRBV4-1 to TRBJ2-1; 10 bases in between match TRBD2. Spanning cysteine to phenylalanine, the CDR3 consists of 15 amino acids. CDR3 DNA is the only sequence kept; it has 45 bases, read in frame from the first base. Trimming takes 6 bases off V and 7 bases off J; junction bases not matched to a gene: 9. For CDR1 and CDR2, the germline V gene lists MGHRA and YSYEKL.